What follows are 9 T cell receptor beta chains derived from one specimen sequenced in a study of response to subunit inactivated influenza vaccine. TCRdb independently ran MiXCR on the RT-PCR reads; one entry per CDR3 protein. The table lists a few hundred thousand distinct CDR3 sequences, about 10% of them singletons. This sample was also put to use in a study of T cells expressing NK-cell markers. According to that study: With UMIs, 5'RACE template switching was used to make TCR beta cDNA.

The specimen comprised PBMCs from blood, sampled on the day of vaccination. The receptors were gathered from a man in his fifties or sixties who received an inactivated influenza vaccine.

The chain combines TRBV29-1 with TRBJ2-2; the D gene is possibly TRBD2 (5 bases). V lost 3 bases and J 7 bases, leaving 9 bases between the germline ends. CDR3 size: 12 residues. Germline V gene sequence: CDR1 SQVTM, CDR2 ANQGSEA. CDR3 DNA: TGCAGCGTTGACCCGGGGAGCGGGGAGCTGTTTTTT. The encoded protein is CSVDPGSGELFF.

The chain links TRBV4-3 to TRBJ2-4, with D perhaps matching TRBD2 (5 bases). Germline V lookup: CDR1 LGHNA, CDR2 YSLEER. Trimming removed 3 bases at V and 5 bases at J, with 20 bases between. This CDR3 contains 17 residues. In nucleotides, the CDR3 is TGCGCCAGCAGCCAGCTAGCTAGCCAGCGAATGGAAAACATTCAGTACTTC. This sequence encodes CASSQLASQRMENIQYF.

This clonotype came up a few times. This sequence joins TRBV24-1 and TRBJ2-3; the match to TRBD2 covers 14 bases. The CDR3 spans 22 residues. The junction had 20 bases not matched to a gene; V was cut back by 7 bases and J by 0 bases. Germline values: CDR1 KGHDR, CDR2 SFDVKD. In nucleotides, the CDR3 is TGTGCCACCAGCGGTCCCCCCCGGACTAGCGGGAGGACTCCCTCAAGCACAGATACGCAGTATTTT. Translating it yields CATSGPPRTSGRTPSSTDTQYF.

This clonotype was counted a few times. The DNA of the CDR3 is TGCAGTGCTAGCCCGGACAACTACGAGCAGTACTTC. It is translated as CSASPDNYEQYF. The chain combines TRBV20-1 with TRBJ2-7; tentatively, D is TRBD1 (5 bases). Germline CDR1 DFQATT, CDR2 SNEGSKA (reference sequence). Trimming took off 3 bases at V and 3 bases at J, with 9 bases between the two ends. This CDR3 has 12 residues.

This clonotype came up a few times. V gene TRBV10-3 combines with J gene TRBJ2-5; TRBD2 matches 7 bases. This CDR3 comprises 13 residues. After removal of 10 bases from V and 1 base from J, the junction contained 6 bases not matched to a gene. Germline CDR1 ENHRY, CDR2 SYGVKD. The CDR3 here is CATALAPQETQYF. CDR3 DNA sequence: TGTGCCACCGCACTAGCGCCCCAAGAGACCCAGTACTTC.

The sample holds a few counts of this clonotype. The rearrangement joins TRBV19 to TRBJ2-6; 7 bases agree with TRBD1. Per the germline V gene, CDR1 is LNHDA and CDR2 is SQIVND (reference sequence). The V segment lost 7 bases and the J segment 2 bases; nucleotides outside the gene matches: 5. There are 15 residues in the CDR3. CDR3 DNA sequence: TGTGCCAGTACCGAGACAGGGACTGGGGCCAACGTCCTGACTTTC. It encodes CASTETGTGANVLTF.

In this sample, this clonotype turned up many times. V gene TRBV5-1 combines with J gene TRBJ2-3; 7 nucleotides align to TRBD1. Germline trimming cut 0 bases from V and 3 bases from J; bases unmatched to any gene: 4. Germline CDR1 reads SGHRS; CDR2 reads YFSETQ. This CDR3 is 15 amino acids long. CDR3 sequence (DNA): TGCGCCAGCAGCTTGGAAGGGGGCAAGACAGATACGCAGTATTTT. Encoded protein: CASSLEGGKTDTQYF.

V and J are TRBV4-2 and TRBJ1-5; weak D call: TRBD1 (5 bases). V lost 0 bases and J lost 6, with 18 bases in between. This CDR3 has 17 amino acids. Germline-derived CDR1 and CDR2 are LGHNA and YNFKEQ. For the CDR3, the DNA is TGTGCCAGCAGCCAAGACCACCACGGGGGTACGGTTCAGCCCCAGCATTTT. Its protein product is CASSQDHHGGTVQPQHF.

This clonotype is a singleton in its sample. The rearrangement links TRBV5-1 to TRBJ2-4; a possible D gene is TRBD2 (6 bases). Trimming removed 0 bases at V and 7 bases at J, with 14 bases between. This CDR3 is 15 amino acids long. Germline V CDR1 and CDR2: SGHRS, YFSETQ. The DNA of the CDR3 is TGCGCCAGCAGCTTGGACTCTGGGGCGGGGAACATTCAGTACTTC. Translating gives CASSLDSGAGNIQYF. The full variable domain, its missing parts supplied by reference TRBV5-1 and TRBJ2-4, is KAGVTQTPRYLIKTRGQQVTLSCSPISGHRSVSWYQQTPGQGLQFLFEYFSETQRNKGNFPGRFSGRQFSNSRSEMNVSTLELGDSALYLCASSLDSGAGNIQYFGAGTRLSVL.